This T cell receptor (beta chain) came from a study of tumor-infiltrating lymphocytes in oesophageal squamous cell carcinoma. The CDR3 sequence is 13 residues long. V was shortened by 2 bases and J by 8 bases, with 9 bases between the two germline ends. CDR1 is SGHTA, CDR2 FQGTGA, per germline. TCRdb called the PCR reads again in MiXCR, with one record for every CDR3 protein. In the table there are some 18,000 distinct CDR3 sequences, roughly 40% of which are singletons. Material: normal esophageal tissue next to the tumor. The clonotype comes from a female donor with esophageal squamous cell carcinoma. This chain joins TRBV7-3 and TRBJ1-4; D gene uncertain. In DNA, the CDR3 is TGTGCCAGCAGCTTACGGCCTGGAGAAAAACTGTTTTTT. Translation: CASSLRPGEKLFF.